Listed here are 4 T cell receptor beta chains from one sample, sequenced in a study of shared clonotypes between healthy human individuals. Sequenced by immunoSEQ multiplex PCR; TCRdb stores in-frame clones only, minus some. Here the sample spans 2 million to 2.5 million clones, about nine tenths being singletons. Sequenced material: naive CD4+ T cells from PBMCs. Subset reported: CD45RA+ positively selected. The receptors come from a young man in good health. Some clones in this sample may be carry-over from other donors' samples.

Remarks on this clone: Other DNA sequences of this sample code for an identical CDR3. The chain's CDR3 is CASSQVGETQYF. CDR3 DNA: TGTGCCAGCAGCCAAGTAGGGGAGACCCAGTACTTC. The chain links TRBV14 to TRBJ2-5, with D unresolved. The CDR3 loop spans 12 amino acids. The germline gives CDR1 SGHDN, CDR2 FVKESK. Trimming took off 1 base at V and 5 bases at J, with 5 bases between the two ends.

The chain links TRBV11-2 to TRBJ1-1; a possible D gene is TRBD1 (5 bases). The CDR3 extends over 15 amino acids. Trimming cost V 4 bases and J 1 base, with 13 bases left between them. CDR1 and CDR2 (germline): SGHAT, FQNNGV. The CDR3 reads CASSSPRQGNTEAFF. The CDR3 DNA is TGTGCCAGCAGCTCCCCCCGTCAGGGGAACACTGAAGCTTTCTTT.

The genes are TRBV6-6 and TRBJ1-5; D call uncertain. The V gene's germline CDR1 is MNHNY and CDR2 SVGAGI (reference sequence). Trimming removed 0 bases at V and 6 bases at J, with 12 bases between. The CDR3 covers 15 residues. This CDR3 reads CASSYSEGAGQPQHF. CDR3 coding DNA: TGTGCCAGCAGTTACTCCGAGGGAGCGGGTCAGCCCCAGCATTTT.

V gene TRBV19 combines with J gene TRBJ2-2; no definite D call. Looked up from germline, CDR1 is LNHDA and CDR2 is SQIVND (reference sequence). Trimming left V 5 bases short and J 5 bases short, with 12 bases between. The length of the CDR3 is 14 residues. In nucleotides, the CDR3 is TGTGCCAGTAGTCCCCGGTTGGTAACCGGGGAGCTGTTTTTT. Translated: CASSPRLVTGELFF.